This T cell receptor (beta chain) was recorded in a study of long-term antiretroviral therapy in people with HIV (dated by TCRdb to between 2021 and 2024). Notes on the research overall: The earliest samples were collected roughly a decade before the 2015 WHO recommendation for immediate ART, at a time when ART was usually postponed until CD4 counts fell. A retrospective serial study tested whether ART initiation and durable HIV suppression were associated with changes in peripheral blood TRB repertoire composition and diversity. The cohort contributed about 190 cryopreserved PBMC samples from about 33 adults with confirmed HIV infection, collected serially over a mean of about 6 years (range 1-12). Eleven of the 30 participants with HIV were female. Test extractions of a monoclonal T-cell line alongside 30 or so polyclonal samples showed no cross-contamination during QIAcube processing.

Results and caveats for the whole study, not just this receptor: HIV repertoires had narrower CDR3 length ranges than controls, and the network structure suggested an antigen-experienced repertoire that shifted only slightly toward naive after ART. No data were available on ART adherence, viral resistance or therapy changes, limiting inferences about post-ART repertoire changes. Because cell numbers in pre-ART samples were limited, unsorted PBMC were profiled instead of sorted CD4+ and CD8+ T cells. Owing to limited PBMC availability, only the TCR beta chain was sequenced, without alpha chain pairing. Expanded TRB clones identified before ART initiation dominated the repertoire across all time points, though the dominance fluctuated and decreased in many PLHIV after ART. ART initiation was associated with a significant increase in TRB diversity, but diversity stayed significantly below transplant donor controls even after long-term ART. The samples span the years 2004 to 2017, and the ART regimens used at that time may not be as effective as current regimens.

The immunoSEQ hsTCRB v3.0 assay was used at survey level resolution to sequence the TRB variable region. The targeted TRB sequencing depth was about 40,000-55,000 T-cell genomes per sample. An Illumina MiSeq with a v3 150-cycle kit was used to sequence the pooled TRB libraries. On the authors' methods: Analysis of repertoires was carried out in R inside a reproducible Nextflow workflow spanning QC, data transformation and analysis. LymphoSeq2, an R package for exploring AIRR-Seq data, was used to implement custom analyses. After excluding several samples that yielded fewer than 5000 total TRB sequences, roughly 190 HIV repertoires remained for analysis. Among the 180 or so HIV repertoires that were kept, some 60 were collected before ART initiation and over 120 were collected after ART initiation. Each repertoire was downsampled to 5000 TRB nucleotide sequences, and summary statistics were averaged across 100 downsampling iterations. The analysis kept only TRB sequences whose CDR3 regions were at least seven amino acids long. Two measures captured diversity: a Shannon entropy-derived clonality score and the Gini coefficient. In repertoire networks, the top 5000 CDR3 amino acid sequences were linked whenever an edit distance of one separated two sequences. For TRB CDR3 amino acid sequences, antigen specificity groups and MHC restriction were predicted with GLIPH2. To flag known associations with CMV, EBV, HIV or tissue antigens, CDR3 amino acid sequences were compared against VDJdb and McPAS-TCR. Pre-ART, post-ART and control groups were compared with Wilcoxon signed-rank tests and Holm-Bonferroni correction. This immuneACCESS table, as held by TCRdb, lists in-frame sequences with V and J called but not all clones. Of the missing ones, under half trace to an unresolved V gene in checked studies; the others have no known cause. D and trimming were read from the DNA, whereas the V and J calls and clone size are those reported in that table. Here the sample has 25,000 to 35,000 clones; about 96% occur a single time. Roughly 2.9% of the sample lies in the top ten.

Participants were included only if at least one PBMC sample before ART initiation and at least two post-ART samples were available. All participants with HIV were treated in the United States of America. Before DNA extraction, cryopreserved samples containing about 0.9-10 million PBMC were thawed and washed. At the time of the earliest PBMC sample, participants with HIV were aged between roughly 20 and 55 years. PBMC samples from each participant spanned 1-4 timepoints before ART initiation and 2-8 timepoints after ART initiation, with a median of 7 samples. For every participant, serial HIV viral load, CD4+ T-cell count, ART history and demographic data were obtained. A Qiagen kit on a QIAcube was used to extract genomic DNA from unsorted PBMC, with samples processed in batches of 12. CDR1 and CDR2 are read off the germline V gene as SNHLY and FYNNEI. The CDR3 has 15 amino acids, counting the end cysteine and phenylalanine. The read is trimmed to its CDR3 DNA, 45 bases read in frame from base 1. Germline trimming amounts to 6 bases on V and 5 bases on J, with 8 as the count of junction bases outside the gene matches.

As to this clone: Its antigen remains undetermined. Base-call qualities are not available, and no considerably larger clone is one nucleotide away.

This receptor was obtained from a man aged 25-45 years with HIV. The sequencing used unsorted PBMCs, collected 6.9 years after starting antiretroviral therapy. In this chain, TRBV2 is recombined with TRBJ1-5, with 9 junctional bases fitting TRBD1. The nucleotide sequence is TGTGCCAGCAGCTCCGACAGGGGGGAGCATCAGCCCCAGCATTTT. Its translation reads: CASSSDRGEHQPQHF.